These 14 T cell receptor beta chains came from one sample sequenced in a study of blood T cell repertoires in COVID-19. Assay: immunoSEQ multiplex PCR; the TCRdb copy retains only in-frame clones and omits some. The sample carries about 480,000 clones, 88% recorded once. Material for sequencing was PBMCs or T cells enriched from blood (not recorded which). The receptors originated from a woman aged 40 to 50 who had recovered from COVID-19.

This chain uses TRBV12-5 with TRBJ2-7, with TRBD1 matching over 7 bases. J was trimmed by 0 bases and V by 8 bases; bases with no gene match: 7. This CDR3 contains 14 residues. Germline loops: CDR1 LGHNT, CDR2 FRNRAP. This CDR3 reads CASTIQGPSYEQYF. In DNA, the CDR3 is TGTGCTAGTACCATACAGGGGCCCTCCTACGAGCAGTACTTC.

This rearrangement joins TRBV7-8 to TRBJ2-7, with D maybe TRBD1 (6 bases). Trimming took 6 bases from V and 1 from J, leaving 16 bases between them. Germline values: CDR1 SGHVS, CDR2 FQNEAQ. The CDR3 runs to 15 residues. The CDR3 spells CASSLQGVQSYEQYF. The CDR3 region has the DNA TGTGCCAGCAGTCTACAGGGTGTGCAGTCCTACGAGCAGTACTTC.

The chain joins TRBV6-5 to TRBJ1-2; TRBD1 might be the D (5 bases). V was clipped by 6 bases and J by 5 bases, with 13 bases between them. CDR1 is MNHEY, CDR2 SVGAGI, per germline. The CDR3 contains 13 residues. For the CDR3, the DNA is TGTGCCAGCAGCAAGGACAAAGCTTATGGCTACACCTTC. As protein: CASSKDKAYGYTF.

This clone appeared a few times. V gene TRBV5-1 combines with J gene TRBJ1-1; the D is unclear. V lost 1 base to trimming and J lost 5 bases, with 18 bases between them. There are 16 residues in the CDR3. Germline CDR1 reads SGHRS; CDR2 reads YFSETQ. The CDR3: CASSLLGRASRTEAFF. For the CDR3, the DNA is TGCGCCAGCAGCTTGTTGGGCCGCGCTTCCCGGACTGAAGCTTTCTTT. Based on the CDR3 plus reference TRBV5-1 and TRBJ1-1, the full variable domain is KAGVTQTPRYLIKTRGQQVTLSCSPISGHRSVSWYQQTPGQGLQFLFEYFSETQRNKGNFPGRFSGRQFSNSRSEMNVSTLELGDSALYLCASSLLGRASRTEAFFGQGTRLTVV.

The chain couples TRBV29-1 to TRBJ2-7, with TRBD2 identical over 7 bases. The V gene end was trimmed by 6 bases and the J gene end by 6 bases; junction bases not matched to a gene: 17. This CDR3 spans 15 amino acids. The germline V gene encodes CDR1 SQVTM and CDR2 ANQGSEA. In nucleotides, the CDR3 is TGCAGCGTAGCTAAAGCGGGAAGGGGTGGCCCCGAGCAGTACTTC. It is translated as CSVAKAGRGGPEQYF.

This rearrangement joins TRBV19 to TRBJ1-5, with D maybe TRBD1 (5 bases). Germline CDR1 is LNHDA and CDR2 is SQIVND (reference sequence). This CDR3 comprises 15 residues. V lost 9 bases and J 0 bases, leaving 15 bases between the germline ends. In DNA, the CDR3 is TGTGCCAGCCGTGCCGGGGGATATAGCAATCAGCCCCAGCATTTT. Its protein product is CASRAGGYSNQPQHF.

Of note for this clone: This specimen includes other DNA sequences encoding the same CDR3. The rearrangement links TRBV19 to TRBJ2-7; 9 nucleotides align to TRBD1. Unmatched junction bases numbered 2, after V lost 3 bases and J lost 2 bases. The CDR3 sequence is 14 residues long. The germline CDR1 and CDR2 sequences are LNHDA and SQIVND (reference sequence). The CDR3 loop reads CASSIGTGTYEQYF. The CDR3 nucleotides are TGTGCCAGTAGTATTGGGACAGGGACCTACGAGCAGTACTTC.

Comments on this clone: One end of the junction fails to match germline, which may point to a read error. The chain is built from TRBV20-1 and TRBJ1-2; D remains ambiguous. Germline V CDR1 and CDR2: DFQATT, SNEGSKA (reference sequence). The CDR3 covers 11 residues. CDR3 bases: TGCAGTGCTAGTTGGTACTATGGCTATACCTTC. As protein: CSASWYYGYTF.

The chain is built from TRBV7-2 and TRBJ2-1; no clear D gene. Germline loops: CDR1 SGHTA, CDR2 FQGNSA. Trimming pared 1 base from V and 9 bases from J, leaving 10 bases between. The CDR3 runs 13 residues. CDR3 sequence: CASSLGLVGEQFF. CDR3 sequence (DNA): TGTGCCAGCAGCTTAGGTCTAGTTGGTGAGCAGTTCTTC.

The rearrangement links TRBV6-5 to TRBJ2-1; 10 bases fit TRBD1. This CDR3 is 13 amino acids long. Losses at the gene ends were 5 bases for V and 13 bases for J; bases not matched to a gene: 8. The germline gives CDR1 MNHEY, CDR2 SVGAGI. Here the CDR3 reads CASSQIRDRGQFF. The CDR3 DNA reads as TGTGCCAGCAGTCAGATCCGGGACAGGGGCCAGTTCTTC.

The V and J genes are TRBV4-1 and TRBJ2-7; 7 bases agree with TRBD1. Germline V gives CDR1 MGHRA, CDR2 YSYEKL. V lost 0 bases to trimming and J lost 4 bases; unmatched junction nucleotides: 3. The CDR3 contains 14 residues. CDR3 sequence (DNA): TGCGCCAGCAGCCAAGAGGGACAGCTTTACGAGCAGTACTTC. This gives the protein CASSQEGQLYEQYF.

The chain uses TRBV4-3 and TRBJ2-2; possible D gene TRBD2, 6 bases. From germline, CDR1 is LGHNA and CDR2 YSLEER. The CDR3 sequence is 16 residues long. V gave up 2 bases and J gave up 5 bases, with 15 bases separating them. DNA of the CDR3: TGCGCCAGCAGCCAACTTCGCGGGATGGGGACCGGGGAGCTGTTTTTT. Amino acid sequence: CASSQLRGMGTGELFF.

The CDR3 nucleotides are TGTGCCAGCAGCTTAGCCCCCTCTACTAGCGGCAAACCCTATCGGGATGAGCAGTTCTTC. Amino acids: CASSLAPSTSGKPYRDEQFF. This chain uses TRBV7-2 with TRBJ2-1; 8 bases match TRBD2. The junction had 21 bases not matched to a gene; V was cut back by 0 bases and J by 8 bases. Germline loops: CDR1 SGHTA, CDR2 FQGNSA. The CDR3 is 20 amino acids.

The chain joins TRBV2 to TRBJ2-1, with 13 bases lining up with TRBD2. The germline CDR1 and CDR2 sequences are SNHLY and FYNNEI. The CDR3 consists of 15 residues. After removal of 2 bases from V and 7 bases from J, the junction contained 2 bases not matched to a gene. The CDR3 protein is CASSEWTSGSNEQFF. The CDR3 DNA is TGTGCCAGCAGTGAATGGACTAGCGGGAGTAATGAGCAGTTCTTC.